These 14 T cell receptor beta chains originate from one sample sequenced in a study of beta chain features in type 1 diabetes. Their antigens remain unidentified. The sequenced template was cDNA made from the entire isolated RNA. TCRdb keeps only in-frame clones here, not all; method: immunoSEQ multiplex PCR. The sample lists more than 250,000 clones; roughly a quarter were seen once. Points from the study as a whole: Moderate but significant shortening of TCRB CDR3s was recorded in all four CD4+ subsets from Type 1 diabetes patients.

The material sequenced was naive CD4+ T cells from blood. Every receptor here comes from a woman between 25 and 40 years old with type 1 diabetes.

Of note for this clone: The identical CDR3 is also encoded by other nucleotide sequences in the sample. The CDR3 sequence: CSVGGIMNTEAFF. The CDR3 DNA sequence: TGCAGCGTTGGGGGCATTATGAACACTGAAGCTTTCTTT. The V and J genes are TRBV29-1 and TRBJ1-1, with D possibly TRBD1 on 5 matching bases. V lost 4 bases and J lost 0, with 9 bases in between. Per germline, CDR1 SQVTM and CDR2 ANQGSEA. The CDR3 spans 13 residues.

The chain combines TRBV27 with TRBJ2-5; 7 bases align to TRBD2. Germline V gives CDR1 MNHEY, CDR2 SMNVEV (reference sequence). The CDR3 length is 15 residues. V was clipped by 1 base and J by 7 bases; unmatched bases: 9. The DNA for the CDR3 is TGTGCCAGCAGTTTATGGGGCGCGGGGGAAGGGACCCAGTACTTC. This sequence encodes CASSLWGAGEGTQYF.

This clone was seen only a few times. This chain joins TRBV23-1 and TRBJ2-6; D remains unclear. TRBV23-1 is filed as an ORF, its function uncertain. The CDR3 has 16 amino acids. The V and J ends lost 0 bases and 0 bases respectively, with 6 bases between them. CDR3 sequence (DNA): TGCGCCAGCAGTCAATCTCAGATCTCTGGGGCCAACGTCCTGACTTTC. As protein: CASSQSQISGANVLTF.

In its sample, this clone was seen a few times. This chain links TRBV5-1 with TRBJ2-1, with 10 bases lining up with TRBD1. Germline V lookup: CDR1 SGHRS, CDR2 YFSETQ. J was trimmed by 6 bases and V by 4 bases; bases with no gene match: 4. This CDR3 contains 14 residues. The CDR3 DNA is TGCGCCAGCAGCCGCCGGACAGGGGGCAATGAGCAGTTCTTC. It encodes CASSRRTGGNEQFF.

The V and J genes are TRBV19 and TRBJ2-1; 10 bases agree with TRBD2. The V gene end was trimmed by 5 bases and the J gene end by 15 bases; junction bases not matched to a gene: 13. Germline-derived CDR1 and CDR2 are LNHDA and SQIVND (reference sequence). The CDR3 contains 14 residues. The CDR3 loop reads CASSWSSGGMGLFF. DNA of the CDR3: TGTGCCAGTAGTTGGTCTAGCGGGGGAATGGGTCTGTTCTTC.

This chain joins TRBV11-2 and TRBJ1-1; no definite D call. CDR3 length: 13 amino acids. Trimming shortened V by 2 bases and J by 4 bases, and 8 bases separated the two germline ends. Germline values: CDR1 SGHAT, CDR2 FQNNGV. CDR3 region: CASSLRGGTEAFF. The CDR3 DNA sequence: TGTGCCAGCAGCTTACGGGGAGGCACTGAAGCTTTCTTT.

J is TRBJ2-1 and V is TRBV2; 16 bases match TRBD2. Germline-derived CDR1 and CDR2 are SNHLY and FYNNEI. V lost 6 bases to trimming and J lost 9 bases; unmatched junction nucleotides: 5. The CDR3 sequence is 15 residues long. CDR3 sequence reads: CASSQGLAGGFEQFF. The CDR3 DNA reads as TGTGCCAGCAGCCAGGGACTAGCGGGAGGGTTTGAGCAGTTCTTC.

This clone was counted a few times. The chain carries TRBV4-1 and TRBJ1-2, with unresolved D. The CDR3 contains 16 residues. Per the germline V gene, CDR1 is MGHRA and CDR2 is YSYEKL. Trimming left V 0 bases short and J 5 bases short, with 16 bases between. The CDR3 loop reads CASSQESQAPHYGYTF. For the CDR3, the DNA is TGCGCCAGCAGCCAAGAAAGCCAGGCCCCACATTATGGCTACACCTTC.

V gene TRBV29-1 combines with J gene TRBJ2-3; D gene ambiguous. CDR1 and CDR2 from the germline V gene are SQVTM and ANQGSEA. The V gene lost 4 bases and the J gene lost 0 bases, with 5 bases spanning the gap. This CDR3 comprises 12 residues. CDR3 residues: CSVGASTDTQYF. CDR3 in DNA: TGCAGCGTTGGCGCAAGCACAGATACGCAGTATTTT.

This clone was counted between two and nine times. The V call is TRBV30, the J call TRBJ1-3; D gene uncertain. V lost 3 bases and J 1 base, leaving 4 bases between the germline ends. The CDR3 consists of 12 residues. The V gene's germline CDR1 is GTSNPN and CDR2 SVGIG (reference sequence). The CDR3 here is CAWSTSGNTIYF. The CDR3 DNA follows: TGTGCCTGGAGCACATCTGGAAACACCATATATTTT.

This clone has a handful of counts. The chain combines TRBV29-1 with TRBJ2-5; 13 positions agree with TRBD2. Per germline, CDR1 SQVTM and CDR2 ANQGSEA. CDR3 size: 15 residues. V was pared by 6 bases and J by 1 base, with 5 bases of the junction left unmatched. In DNA, the CDR3 is TGCAGCGTGCCGGGGACTAGCGGGATCCAAGAGACCCAGTACTTC. Protein product: CSVPGTSGIQETQYF.

In DNA form, the CDR3 reads TGTGCCAGCAGCTCCCGACTAGCGGGAGATGAGCAGTTCTTC. This encodes CASSSRLAGDEQFF. The chain links TRBV9 to TRBJ2-1, with TRBD2 matching over 12 bases. This CDR3 comprises 14 residues. After removal of 4 bases from V and 8 bases from J, the junction contained 4 bases not matched to a gene. Looked up from germline, CDR1 is SGDLS and CDR2 is YYNGEE.

The V gene is TRBV29-1, the J gene TRBJ2-5; D is perhaps TRBD1 (7 bases). Per the germline V gene, CDR1 is SQVTM and CDR2 is ANQGSEA. The V end lost 7 bases, the J end lost 5 bases, and 14 bases lay between the germline ends. The CDR3 length is 12 residues. In DNA form, the CDR3 reads TGCAGCGCCTCAGGGGGGCGGGAGACCCAGTACTTC. It yields the protein CSASGGRETQYF.

CDR3 in amino acids: CASSPPWTGRADTQYF. As DNA, the CDR3 is TGTGCCAGCTCACCGCCCTGGACAGGGAGGGCAGATACGCAGTATTTT. V gene TRBV18 combines with J gene TRBJ2-3, with D possibly TRBD1 on 8 matching bases. This CDR3 contains 16 residues. Looked up from germline, CDR1 is KGHSH and CDR2 is LQKENI. V lost 3 bases to trimming and J lost 4 bases, with 17 bases between them.